A single T cell receptor (beta chain) is shown here with its context. A few counts support this clone. What this receptor recognizes is not known. Within one base of it there is no much larger clone, and no base qualities were kept. This sample was included in a study of blood T cell repertoires in COVID-19 (dated by TCRdb to the early 2020s). Concerning the study at large: Collaborator samples came from the United States, Italy and Spain and covered acute and convalescent phases of COVID-19. The prospective study material was composed of cDNA or gDNA derived from T cells, B-cell-depleted T cells, or PBMCs. The dataset comprised deeply sampled blood TCRbeta repertoires from subjects exposed to, actively infected with, or recovered from COVID-19. The repertoires were released in a freely available public database intended as a resource for research on the immune response to SARS-CoV-2. Samples were obtained from the ongoing ImmuneRACE study (first 160 participants) and from roughly 1,300 subjects provided by 6 global collaborators. Sample metadata almost always included a de-identified subject ID, COVID-19 status, age in years and sex. HLA class I and class II types, where available, came from metadata supplied by the sample provider rather than from assay-based typing.

The paper as a whole reports these results and caveats: The quantity of clinical and demographic metadata differed by source and by participant and was supplied without curation.

V drops 5 bases and J drops 10 bases, leaving 29 bases in between. The CDR3 goes from the cysteine to the phenylalanine over 17 residues. Only CDR3 DNA remains: 51 bases, in frame from the first base. Sequences SGHAT (CDR1) and FQNNGV (CDR2) are obtained from the germline V gene. TCRbeta CDR3 regions were amplified from genomic DNA by means of the immunoSEQ Assay, a bias-controlled multiplex PCR. As for the original processing: The number of nucleated cells in each sample was estimated from the amplification of reference gene primers within the assay. To quantify the absolute abundance of each unique TCRbeta CDR3 rearrangement, sequence reads were collapsed and filtered. For each sample, productive Simpson clonality was calculated as the square root of Simpson's diversity index over productive rearrangements. TCRdb holds this immuneACCESS table with in-frame rearrangements only. Some clones are missing; in checked studies, unresolved V genes explain under half, and the rest has no known cause. V, J and clone size were drawn from that table, and D and trimming were deduced from the DNA. This sample comprises 70,000 to 85,000 clones, about 85% of them detected only once. Clones ranked in the top ten supply less than 3.5% of the sample.

Whole blood was collected in K2EDTA tubes by collaborating institutions according to the institutions' own protocols. For TCRbeta analysis, collaborator samples were shipped as frozen whole blood, as isolated PBMCs, or as DNA extracted from either sample type. The V and J genes are TRBV11-2 and TRBJ1-1, and the D gene may be TRBD1, 5 bases matching. Specimen: peripheral blood. The sequence derives from a woman in her 50s with active or convalescent COVID-19. The bases read TGTGCCAGCAGCATTCCCGGGGGAGGGTCGATCCGCGTGCGAGCTTTCTTT. Its protein is CASSIPGGGSIRVRAFF. Reference TRBV11-2 and TRBJ1-1 genes cover what lies past the CDR3, so the full variable domain is EAGVAQSPRYKIIEKRQSVAFWCNPISGHATLYWYQQILGQGPKLLIQFQNNGVVDDSQLPKDRFSAERLKGVDSTLKIQPAKLEDSAVYLCASSIPGGGSIRVRAFFGQGTRLTVV.